This section outlines one T cell receptor (beta chain) sequence together with its context. Assay used: immunoSEQ multiplex PCR; TCRdb lists only in-frame clones, some missing. Seen here are more than 90,000 clones, 90% to 95% observed once, and the top ten hold around 0.3%. This CDR3 contains 13 residues. V lost 1 base and J 0 bases, leaving 3 bases between the germline ends. CDR1 and CDR2 from the germline V gene are SGDLS and YYNGEE. This entry belongs to a study of technical replicates of blood from a handful of donors. This clonotype was sampled from a human donor in good health. Sequencing was carried out using T cells isolated from PBMCs. The J gene is TRBJ2-3, the V gene TRBV9; D is unclear. Here the CDR3 DNA reads TGTGCCAGCAGCGTACCTAGCACAGATACGCAGTATTTT. Translation gives CASSVPSTDTQYF.